These T cell receptor beta chains were read from a single sample in a study of beta chain features in type 1 diabetes. Here immunoSEQ multiplex PCR was the method, and the copy in TCRdb shows in-frame clones only, minus some. The sample shows 400,000 or so clones, roughly 9.8% of them seen only once. The source material was central memory CD4+ T cells from blood. The receptors here all came from a man aged 30 to 39 with type 1 diabetes. Each CDR3 is given with its conserved first and last residue. Fields, in order: D gene, V gene, clone size, J gene, CDR3 DNA, CDR3 protein. D genes are given only for firm matches. Expanded clones get a size class; other rows say once, few or many, or leave the size out.

D gene: NA
V gene: TRBV5-4
clone size: NA
J gene: TRBJ2-3
CDR3 DNA: TGTGCCAGCAGCGCAGGGGCTTCGAGCACAGATACGCAGTATTTT
CDR3 protein: CASSAGASSTDTQYF

D gene: NA
V gene: TRBV6-6
clone size: NA
J gene: TRBJ1-1
CDR3 DNA: TGTGCCAGCAGTGGGGCCACCACGAACACTGAAGCTTTCTTT
CDR3 protein: CASSGATTNTEAFF

D gene: NA
V gene: TRBV28
clone size: NA
J gene: TRBJ1-5
CDR3 DNA: TGTGCCAGCAGCCCGCCCGGGTCCTCCGTGGCGCCCCAGCATTTT
CDR3 protein: CASSPPGSSVAPQHF

D gene: TRBD1
V gene: TRBV2
clone size: NA
J gene: TRBJ1-4
CDR3 DNA: TGTGCCAGCAGTCAACAGGGGGGGACTAATGAAAAACTGTTTTTT
CDR3 protein: CASSQQGGTNEKLFF

D gene: NA
V gene: TRBV1
clone size: NA
J gene: TRBJ2-6
CDR3 DNA: TGCACCAGCAGACAAAGTCGGGCCAACGTCCTGACTTTC
CDR3 protein: CTSRQSRANVLTF

D gene: TRBD2
V gene: TRBV2
clone size: few
J gene: TRBJ2-4
CDR3 DNA: TGTGCCAGCAGTCCCCTAGCGGGAGTATTTGACAAAAACATTCAGTACTTC
CDR3 protein: CASSPLAGVFDKNIQYF

D gene: NA
V gene: TRBV28
clone size: NA
J gene: TRBJ1-2
CDR3 DNA: TGTGCCAGCAGCCCCCCGACGGGGAACTATGGCTACACCTTC
CDR3 protein: CASSPPTGNYGYTF

D gene: NA
V gene: TRBV5-4
clone size: few
J gene: TRBJ1-1
CDR3 DNA: TGTGCCAGCAGCCAAGCAGGGTACAACACTGAAGCTTTCTTT
CDR3 protein: CASSQAGYNTEAFF

D gene: NA
V gene: TRBV7-9
clone size: NA
J gene: TRBJ1-4
CDR3 DNA: TGTGCCAGCAGCCGAGGTGTCTCTAATGAAAAACTGTTTTTT
CDR3 protein: CASSRGVSNEKLFF

D gene: NA
V gene: TRBV6-6
clone size: NA
J gene: TRBJ1-1
CDR3 DNA: TGTGCCAGCAGTCCCGACCTGTCCCCTGAAGCTTTCTTT
CDR3 protein: CASSPDLSPEAFF

D gene: NA
V gene: TRBV29-1
clone size: NA
J gene: TRBJ2-1
CDR3 DNA: TGCAGCGTGAAGATAGCGGCCTACAATGAGCAGTTCTTC
CDR3 protein: CSVKIAAYNEQFF

D gene: TRBD2
V gene: TRBV7-2
clone size: many
J gene: TRBJ2-7
CDR3 DNA: TGTGCCAGCAGCCGCGGGGGAGGGGCCTACGAGCAGTACTTC
CDR3 protein: CASSRGGGAYEQYF

D gene: NA
V gene: TRBV7-2
clone size: few
J gene: TRBJ1-1
CDR3 DNA: TGTGCCAGCAGCCTAAAGTTGAGGGGAGCCACTGAAGCTTTCTTT
CDR3 protein: CASSLKLRGATEAFF

D gene: NA
V gene: TRBV7-2
clone size: few
J gene: TRBJ2-7
CDR3 DNA: TGTGCCAGCAGCCAAGGGCCGGGCGCCTACGAGCAGTACTTC
CDR3 protein: CASSQGPGAYEQYF

D gene: NA
V gene: TRBV7-9
clone size: NA
J gene: TRBJ2-7
CDR3 DNA: TGTGCCAGCAGCTTAGACTACTCCGGGCCGTCGGAGCAGTACTTC
CDR3 protein: CASSLDYSGPSEQYF

D gene: TRBD1
V gene: TRBV25-1
clone size: NA
J gene: TRBJ1-6
CDR3 DNA: TGTGCCAGCGGAGGGACAGGGGCCTATAGCTCCTATAATTCACCCCTCCACTTT
CDR3 protein: CASGGTGAYSSYNSPLHF

D gene: NA
V gene: TRBV6-5
clone size: NA
J gene: TRBJ1-5
CDR3 DNA: TGTGCCAGCAGTGGAGGGGCGAGTAATCAGCCCCAGCATTTT
CDR3 protein: CASSGGASNQPQHF

D gene: TRBD1
V gene: TRBV29-1
clone size: NA
J gene: TRBJ2-3
CDR3 DNA: TGCAGCGGGCGACAGGGGATTATAGATACGCAGTATTTT
CDR3 protein: CSGRQGIIDTQYF

D gene: TRBD1
V gene: TRBV28
clone size: NA
J gene: TRBJ2-4
CDR3 DNA: TGTGCCAGCAGTTCAGGGGGCCAGGGGGCTAGAAACATTCAGTACTTC
CDR3 protein: CASSSGGQGARNIQYF

D gene: TRBD1
V gene: TRBV7-3
clone size: few
J gene: TRBJ1-1
CDR3 DNA: TGTGCCAGCAGCTCCGGGACAGCCAACACTGAAGCTTTCTTT
CDR3 protein: CASSSGTANTEAFF

D gene: NA
V gene: TRBV5-4
clone size: few
J gene: TRBJ2-3
CDR3 DNA: TGTGCCAGCAGCTTGGCAGGGTTAAGCACAGATACGCAGTATTTT
CDR3 protein: CASSLAGLSTDTQYF

D gene: NA
V gene: TRBV7-9
clone size: NA
J gene: TRBJ2-1
CDR3 DNA: TGTGCCAGCAGCCAACGATCCCGAAATGAGCAGTTCTTC
CDR3 protein: CASSQRSRNEQFF

D gene: TRBD2
V gene: TRBV30
clone size: few
J gene: TRBJ2-3
CDR3 DNA: TGTGCCTGGAGTGTACTTAGGGCTAGCGGAAGGGATACGCAGTATTTT
CDR3 protein: CAWSVLRASGRDTQYF

D gene: TRBD1
V gene: TRBV4-3
clone size: few
J gene: TRBJ2-4
CDR3 DNA: TGCGCCAGCAGCCAAGACCGACAGGGGATGAGGATAGAGTACTTC
CDR3 protein: CASSQDRQGMRIEYF

D gene: TRBD1
V gene: TRBV5-1
clone size: NA
J gene: TRBJ2-7
CDR3 DNA: TGCGCCAGCAGCCAGACAGGGGGGAGCTCCTACGAGCAGTACTTC
CDR3 protein: CASSQTGGSSYEQYF

D gene: NA
V gene: TRBV6-5
clone size: few
J gene: TRBJ1-4
CDR3 DNA: TGTGCCAGCAGTCGATCCATGACAGGACAAAAACTGTTTTTT
CDR3 protein: CASSRSMTGQKLFF

D gene: TRBD1
V gene: TRBV5-1
clone size: NA
J gene: TRBJ2-1
CDR3 DNA: TGCGCCAGCACAGAACAGGGGGCCGCCTACAATGAGCAGTTCTTC
CDR3 protein: CASTEQGAAYNEQFF

D gene: TRBD1
V gene: TRBV28
clone size: few
J gene: TRBJ2-7
CDR3 DNA: TGTGCCAGCGAAGAGGGGCGGGGACAGGGGACCCACGAGCAGTACTTC
CDR3 protein: CASEEGRGQGTHEQYF

D gene: NA
V gene: TRBV18
clone size: many
J gene: TRBJ2-7
CDR3 DNA: TGTGCCAGCTCAAAGGGGAGTCCCTCCTACGAGCAGTACTTC
CDR3 protein: CASSKGSPSYEQYF

D gene: TRBD2
V gene: TRBV10-3
clone size: NA
J gene: TRBJ2-7
CDR3 DNA: TGTGCCTATAGCGGGGACTCCTACGAGCAGTACTTC
CDR3 protein: CAYSGDSYEQYF

D gene: NA
V gene: TRBV6-1
clone size: NA
J gene: TRBJ2-7
CDR3 DNA: TGTGCCAGCGAGGCCTCGAGCTCCTACGAGCAGTACTTC
CDR3 protein: CASEASSSYEQYF

D gene: NA
V gene: TRBV28
clone size: NA
J gene: TRBJ2-2
CDR3 DNA: TGTGCCAGCCGTGGGCAGGAGGTGCTGTTTTTT
CDR3 protein: CASRGQEVLFF

D gene: NA
V gene: TRBV28
clone size: NA
J gene: TRBJ2-2
CDR3 DNA: TGTGCCAGCTCGGGGGCCGGGGAGCTGTTTTTT
CDR3 protein: CASSGAGELFF

D gene: TRBD1
V gene: TRBV28
clone size: NA
J gene: TRBJ2-3
CDR3 DNA: TGTGCCAGCAGTTTGCCCGGGGGGACAGGGGAGGTCCCAGATACGCAGTATTTT
CDR3 protein: CASSLPGGTGEVPDTQYF

D gene: TRBD1
V gene: TRBV6-5
clone size: NA
J gene: TRBJ2-7
CDR3 DNA: TGTGCCAGCTGGGAACAGGGGGGTGCCTACGAGCAGTACTTC
CDR3 protein: CASWEQGGAYEQYF

D gene: NA
V gene: TRBV13
clone size: NA
J gene: TRBJ1-4
CDR3 DNA: NA
CDR3 protein: CLQWDRANENCFF

D gene: NA
V gene: TRBV10-3
clone size: few
J gene: TRBJ1-2
CDR3 DNA: TGTGCCAGCAGCCAGGGTTCTAACTATGGCTACACCTTC
CDR3 protein: CASSQGSNYGYTF

D gene: TRBD2
V gene: TRBV28
clone size: few
J gene: TRBJ2-2
CDR3 DNA: TGTGCCAGCAGTAGTGCGGGAGGGTACACCGGGGAGCTGTTTTTT
CDR3 protein: CASSSAGGYTGELFF

D gene: TRBD2
V gene: TRBV7-3
clone size: NA
J gene: TRBJ2-1
CDR3 DNA: TGTGCCAGCAGCCTTTCCCTAGCGGGAGGGTACAATGAGCAGTTCTTC
CDR3 protein: CASSLSLAGGYNEQFF

D gene: NA
V gene: TRBV2
clone size: many
J gene: TRBJ2-5
CDR3 DNA: TGTGCCAGCATGGGGGAAGAGACCCAGTACTTC
CDR3 protein: CASMGEETQYF

D gene: NA
V gene: TRBV4-1
clone size: few
J gene: TRBJ1-5
CDR3 DNA: TGCGCCAGCAGCCAACAAGACAAGTTCAATCAGCCCCAGCATTTT
CDR3 protein: CASSQQDKFNQPQHF

D gene: NA
V gene: TRBV5-1
clone size: few
J gene: TRBJ1-2
CDR3 DNA: TGCGCCAGCAGCCCCGAAGCGCAGGGTGGAATCTATGGCTACACCTTC
CDR3 protein: CASSPEAQGGIYGYTF

D gene: NA
V gene: TRBV7-9
clone size: few
J gene: TRBJ2-7
CDR3 DNA: TGTGCCAGCAGCTCCCGGGACCAAAAAAACTACGAGCAGTACTTC
CDR3 protein: CASSSRDQKNYEQYF

D gene: NA
V gene: TRBV23-1
clone size: many
J gene: TRBJ1-2
CDR3 DNA: TGCGCCAGCAGTCAATCTTACAGCCCGAGGGATGGCTACACCTTC
CDR3 protein: CASSQSYSPRDGYTF

D gene: NA
V gene: TRBV7-2
clone size: few
J gene: TRBJ2-1
CDR3 DNA: TGTGCCAGCAGCCCAAGCCGGGTTGAGCAGTTCTTC
CDR3 protein: CASSPSRVEQFF

D gene: NA
V gene: TRBV5-1
clone size: few
J gene: TRBJ1-1
CDR3 DNA: TGCGCCAGCAATCGGGGGGCAGACACTGAAGCTTTCTTT
CDR3 protein: CASNRGADTEAFF

D gene: TRBD1
V gene: TRBV29-1
clone size: few
J gene: TRBJ2-1
CDR3 DNA: TGCAGCGCTACAGGGGGGAATGAGCAGTTCTTC
CDR3 protein: CSATGGNEQFF

D gene: NA
V gene: TRBV6-4
clone size: NA
J gene: TRBJ1-2
CDR3 DNA: TGTGCCAGCAGTGCTTGGGGGGCGCTTGGCTACACCTTC
CDR3 protein: CASSAWGALGYTF

D gene: TRBD1
V gene: TRBV7-2
clone size: many
J gene: TRBJ2-7
CDR3 DNA: TGTGCCAGCAGCTTGGGGACAGGGGTCCGCGAGCAGTACTTC
CDR3 protein: CASSLGTGVREQYF

D gene: NA
V gene: TRBV5-4
clone size: NA
J gene: TRBJ2-7
CDR3 DNA: TGTGCCAGCAGCTTGGACCTCGGAGGGACCTACGAGCAGTACTTC
CDR3 protein: CASSLDLGGTYEQYF

D gene: TRBD1
V gene: TRBV28
clone size: few
J gene: TRBJ2-1
CDR3 DNA: TGTGCCAGCAGTTTATCCGGGACAGGGAGCAATGAGCAGTTCTTC
CDR3 protein: CASSLSGTGSNEQFF

D gene: TRBD1
V gene: TRBV25-1
clone size: many
J gene: TRBJ1-1
CDR3 DNA: TGTGCCAGCACCTACGACAGGGGAAGTGAAGCTTTCTTT
CDR3 protein: CASTYDRGSEAFF

D gene: NA
V gene: TRBV25-1
clone size: few
J gene: TRBJ2-3
CDR3 DNA: TGTGCCAGCAGTGAATGGAACACTCTTTCGGAAGATACGCAGTATTTT
CDR3 protein: CASSEWNTLSEDTQYF

D gene: TRBD2
V gene: TRBV7-8
clone size: many
J gene: TRBJ2-5
CDR3 DNA: TGTGCCAGCAGCCCGGTGGGGAGGGGAGGGCAAGAGACCCAGTACTTC
CDR3 protein: CASSPVGRGGQETQYF

D gene: TRBD2
V gene: TRBV11-2
clone size: NA
J gene: TRBJ2-5
CDR3 DNA: TGTGCCAGCAGCTTAACTAGCGGGAGGGCCGTGGAGACCCAGTACTTC
CDR3 protein: CASSLTSGRAVETQYF

D gene: NA
V gene: TRBV10-3
clone size: many
J gene: TRBJ2-2
CDR3 DNA: TGTGCCATCAGTGAAGGGGACCGGGGGAACACCGGGGAGCTGTTTTTT
CDR3 protein: CAISEGDRGNTGELFF

D gene: NA
V gene: TRBV7-3
clone size: NA
J gene: TRBJ2-1
CDR3 DNA: TGTGCCAGCAGCCCAGGGACAGCGGGTAATGAGCAGTTCTTC
CDR3 protein: CASSPGTAGNEQFF

D gene: NA
V gene: TRBV10-3
clone size: few
J gene: TRBJ1-5
CDR3 DNA: TGTGCCAGCAGTTACGGTGGAGGGGGGTTCAACCAGCCCCAGCATTTT
CDR3 protein: CASSYGGGGFNQPQHF

D gene: NA
V gene: TRBV28
clone size: few
J gene: TRBJ2-7
CDR3 DNA: TGTGCCAGCAGGGCCTACGAGCAGTACTTC
CDR3 protein: CASRAYEQYF